The 5 T cell receptor beta chains reported below all come from one sample, sequenced in a study of CD8 T cells in ankylosing spondylitis. TCRdb independently ran MiXCR on the 5' RACE reads; one entry per CDR3 protein. The sample holds 240,000 or so distinct CDR3 sequences, around a tenth seen once. The sample comprised blood, either unsorted or a sorted T cell fraction (not recorded which). The receptors come from a male donor with ankylosing spondylitis or in good health (not recorded which).

V gene TRBV4-2 combines with J gene TRBJ1-1; 7 bases agree with TRBD1. Germline CDR1 and CDR2: LGHNA and YNFKEQ. J lost 1 base, V lost 0 bases, and 11 bases had no gene match. The length of the CDR3 is 18 residues. CDR3 residues: CASSQEGTVPMKNTEAFF. Written as DNA, the CDR3 is TGTGCCAGCAGCCAAGAGGGGACAGTCCCTATGAAGAACACTGAAGCTTTCTTT.

This clonotype came up many times. The chain carries TRBV12-3 or TRBV12-4 and TRBJ1-1; no definite D call. The germline V and J ends were trimmed by 8 bases and 3 bases, with 7 bases remaining between them. The CDR3 is 11 amino acids. The CDR3 sequence: CASCSDTEAFF. The CDR3 DNA is TGTGCCAGCTGTTCGGACACTGAAGCTTTCTTT.

This clonotype was counted at least ten times. This chain connects TRBV5-1 to TRBJ2-1; 11 positions agree with TRBD1. The CDR3 loop spans 14 amino acids. Germline CDR1 and CDR2: SGHRS and YFSETQ. Losses at the gene ends were 2 bases for V and 10 bases for J; bases not matched to a gene: 5. This CDR3 reads CASSLGQGAREQFF. The CDR3 DNA reads TGCGCCAGCAGCTTAGGACAGGGGGCCCGAGAGCAGTTCTTC.

This chain connects TRBV7-2 to TRBJ1-2, with unresolved D. V dropped 2 bases and J dropped 4 bases, with 14 bases sitting between them. Germline V gives CDR1 SGHTA, CDR2 FQGNSA. The CDR3 is 15 residues long. The chain's CDR3 is CASSLRGGHTYGYTF. CDR3 DNA sequence: TGTGCCAGCAGCTTACGGGGTGGGCATACCTATGGCTACACCTTC.

This clonotype was seen a handful of times. This chain joins TRBV3-1 and TRBJ2-2; D possibly corresponds to TRBD1 (5 bases). This CDR3 is 15 amino acids long. CDR1 is LGHDT and CDR2 is YNNKEL in the germline V gene (reference sequence). Trimming cost V 0 bases and J 4 bases, with 9 bases left between them. The CDR3 DNA sequence: TGTGCCAGCAGCCAAGACCAGGGTAGCACCGGGGAGCTGTTTTTT. Translated, it gives CASSQDQGSTGELFF.